One and the same sample provided the 11 T cell receptor beta chains below, sequenced in a study of vaccination and CD4 T cells after COVID-19 (dated 2022 in TCRdb). Library preparation used PCR. Sequencing was carried out with an Illumina iSeq 100. DNA from cultured CD4+ T cells was subjected to TCR sequencing with the Oncomine TCR Beta short-read assay at the Johns Hopkins FTIC core. In-frame beta chains were kept once TCRdb had trimmed the public reads at Q25 with fastp and called clones with MiXCR. Entries are consolidated by CDR3 protein sequence, retaining the most common genes and DNA. This sample is represented by approximately 9,000 distinct CDR3 sequences; over 45% of them were singletons. The ten largest make up 35% to 55% of the sample. This sample's treatment or condition label indicates: approximately nine-day PBMC culture with coronavirus spike peptide pools or control peptides (ViraFEST assay).

Antigen specificity for these receptors is unknown. What was sequenced was CD4+ T cells from blood, cultured in vitro. The receptors derive from a human donor who had recovered from COVID-19.

This rearrangement joins TRBV25-1 to TRBJ2-3; 7 bases map to TRBD1. Germline V lookup: CDR1 MGHDK, CDR2 SYGVNS. V shed 3 bases and J 1 base; nucleotides not matched to a gene: 10. The length of the CDR3 is 17 residues. In nucleotides, the CDR3 is TGTGCCAGCAGTGAGAGACAGGGATCTATCGGCACAGATACGCAGTATTTT. Protein sequence: CASSERQGSIGTDTQYF.

The rearrangement links TRBV5-1 to TRBJ2-3, with D possibly being TRBD2 (6 bases). Germline V gene data show CDR1 as SGHRS and CDR2 as YFSETQ. The CDR3 loop spans 14 amino acids. V was pared by 0 bases and J by 9 bases, with 14 bases between. The CDR3 sequence: CASSLGAGKDTQYF. DNA for the CDR3: TGCGCCAGCAGCTTGGGGGCGGGGAAGGACACGCAGTATTTT. Complete variable domain (other parts from reference TRBV5-1 and TRBJ2-3): KAGVTQTPRYLIKTRGQQVTLSCSPISGHRSVSWYQQTPGQGLQFLFEYFSETQRNKGNFPGRFSGRQFSNSRSEMNVSTLELGDSALYLCASSLGAGKDTQYFGPGTRLTVL.

The chain combines TRBV7-2 with TRBJ1-2, with 9 bases that match TRBD1. Germline values: CDR1 SGHTA, CDR2 FQGNSA. CDR3 size: 15 residues. V shed 5 bases, J shed 7 bases, and the junction held 11 bases outside the gene matches. Here the CDR3 reads CASSTWDRVYTGYTF. The CDR3 DNA follows: TGTGCCAGCAGCACCTGGGACAGGGTTTATACTGGCTACACCTTC.

This CDR3 reads CASSLELGATQAFF. In nucleotides, the CDR3 is TGTGCCAGCAGCTTGGAACTGGGGGCAACCCAAGCTTTCTTT. The rearrangement uses TRBV5-6 and TRBJ1-1, with D perhaps TRBD1 (6 bases). This CDR3 region has 14 residues. Trimming removed 0 bases from V and 9 bases from J, with 15 bases in between. Germline V lookup: CDR1 SGHDT, CDR2 YYEEEE.

This clonotype showed up just a few times. The J gene is TRBJ1-2, the V gene TRBV2; D remains unclear. The CDR3 is made up of 14 amino acids. V was shortened by 8 bases and J by 2 bases, with 15 bases between the two germline ends. Germline V gives CDR1 SNHLY, CDR2 FYNNEI. Here the CDR3 DNA reads TGTGCCAGCTCCGGACCCCGGGTGAACTATGGCTACACCTTC. Encoded protein: CASSGPRVNYGYTF.

The chain is built from TRBV6-2 or TRBV6-3 and TRBJ2-2; the D is unclear. Per the germline V gene, CDR1 is MNHEY and CDR2 is SVGEGT. The CDR3 has 13 residues. Deletions cut 5 bases from V and 4 bases from J, with 8 bases between. The CDR3 reads CASSQITTGELFF. CDR3 DNA: TGTGCCAGCAGTCAGATTACCACCGGGGAGCTGTTTTTT.

The chain carries TRBV6-4 and TRBJ1-1; tentatively, D is TRBD1 (5 bases). Trimming took 0 bases from V and 4 from J, leaving 12 bases between them. The CDR3 has 15 amino acids. The germline gives CDR1 MRHNA, CDR2 SNTAGT. The DNA for the CDR3 is TGTGCCAGCAGTGACTCGACGGGGGAGGGCACTGAAGCTTTCTTT. Translating gives CASSDSTGEGTEAFF.

V and J are TRBV5-1 and TRBJ1-1; 7 nucleotides agree with TRBD1. With 6 bases clipped from V and 0 bases from J, the junction kept 5 bases outside the gene matches. The germline V gene encodes CDR1 SGHRS and CDR2 YFSETQ. The CDR3 sequence is 14 residues long. Here the CDR3 reads CASNLGGLNTEAFF. In nucleotides, the CDR3 is TGCGCCAGCAACCTAGGGGGCTTGAACACTGAAGCTTTCTTT.

The rearrangement links TRBV5-1 to TRBJ2-3; the D is unclear. With 4 bases removed from V and 8 bases from J, the gap between germline ends came to 17 bases. The CDR3 sequence is 14 residues long. CDR1 and CDR2 from the germline V gene are SGHRS and YFSETQ. The CDR3 DNA reads TGCGCCAGCAGCCCGGGCCTCGAAGGAAGTACGCAGTATTTT. The encoded protein is CASSPGLEGSTQYF.

The genes are TRBV30 and TRBJ1-2; D ambiguous. Trimming shortened V by 2 bases and J by 4 bases, and 8 bases separated the two germline ends. CDR3 size: 12 residues. Germline values: CDR1 GTSNPN, CDR2 SVGIG (reference sequence). CDR3 bases: TGTGCCTGGAGTTCCAGAGGCTATGGCTACACCTTC. Translating gives CAWSSRGYGYTF.

The V call is TRBV6-2 or TRBV6-3, the J call TRBJ2-3; 8 bases agree with TRBD2. Per germline, CDR1 MNHEY and CDR2 SVGEGT. The CDR3 extends over 16 amino acids. Losses at the gene ends were 6 bases for V and 3 bases for J; bases not matched to a gene: 11. CDR3 nucleotide sequence: TGTGCCAGCAGCGTTCCCGGACTAGCCCAAACAGATACGCAGTATTTT. Translation: CASSVPGLAQTDTQYF.